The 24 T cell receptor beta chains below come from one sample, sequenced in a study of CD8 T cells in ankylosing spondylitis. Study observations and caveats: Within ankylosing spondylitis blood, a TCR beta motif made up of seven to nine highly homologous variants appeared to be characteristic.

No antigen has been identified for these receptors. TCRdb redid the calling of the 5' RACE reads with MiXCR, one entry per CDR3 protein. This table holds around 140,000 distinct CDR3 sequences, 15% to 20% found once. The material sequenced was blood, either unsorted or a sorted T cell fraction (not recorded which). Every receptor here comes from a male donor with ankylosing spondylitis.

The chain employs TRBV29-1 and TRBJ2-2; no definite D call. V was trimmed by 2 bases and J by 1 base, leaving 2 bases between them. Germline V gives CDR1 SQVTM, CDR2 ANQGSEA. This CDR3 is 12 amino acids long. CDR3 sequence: CSVELNTGELFF. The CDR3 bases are TGCAGCGTTGAACTGAACACCGGGGAGCTGTTTTTT.

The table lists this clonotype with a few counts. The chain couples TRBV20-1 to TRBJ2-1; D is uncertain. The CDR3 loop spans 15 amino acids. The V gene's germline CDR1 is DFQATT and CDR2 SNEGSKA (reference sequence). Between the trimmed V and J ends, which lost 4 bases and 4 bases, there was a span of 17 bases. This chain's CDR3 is CSAILPAGLYNEQFF. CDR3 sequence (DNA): TGCAGTGCTATCCTACCGGCTGGGCTTTACAATGAGCAGTTCTTC.

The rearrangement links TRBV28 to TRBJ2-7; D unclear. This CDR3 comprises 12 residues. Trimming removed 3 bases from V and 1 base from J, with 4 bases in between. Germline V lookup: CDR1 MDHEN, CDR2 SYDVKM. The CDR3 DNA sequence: TGTGCCAGCAGTTTGAATTCCTACGAGCAGTACTTC. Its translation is CASSLNSYEQYF.

CDR3 loop: CASSHAYPGTGNTEAFF. CDR3 nucleotide sequence: TGCGCCAGCAGCCATGCTTACCCCGGGACAGGGAACACTGAAGCTTTCTTT. J is TRBJ1-1 and V is TRBV4-3; 8 nucleotides agree with TRBD1. The CDR3 loop spans 17 amino acids. The J segment lost 1 base and the V segment lost 3 bases, leaving 10 bases of the junction unmatched. Germline V gene data show CDR1 as LGHNA and CDR2 as YSLEER.

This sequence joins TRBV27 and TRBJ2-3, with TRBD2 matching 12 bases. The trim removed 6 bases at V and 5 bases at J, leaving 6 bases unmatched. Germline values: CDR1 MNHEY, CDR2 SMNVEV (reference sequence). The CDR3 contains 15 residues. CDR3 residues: CASRLAGGHIDTQYF. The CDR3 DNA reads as TGTGCCAGCAGGCTAGCGGGAGGGCATATAGATACGCAGTATTTT.

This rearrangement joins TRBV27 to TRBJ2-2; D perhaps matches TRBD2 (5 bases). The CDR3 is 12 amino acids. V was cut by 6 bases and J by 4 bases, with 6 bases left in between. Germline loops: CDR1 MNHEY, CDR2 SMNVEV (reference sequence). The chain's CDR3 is CASRRGTGELFF. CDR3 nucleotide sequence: TGTGCCAGCAGACGGGGCACCGGGGAGCTGTTTTTT.

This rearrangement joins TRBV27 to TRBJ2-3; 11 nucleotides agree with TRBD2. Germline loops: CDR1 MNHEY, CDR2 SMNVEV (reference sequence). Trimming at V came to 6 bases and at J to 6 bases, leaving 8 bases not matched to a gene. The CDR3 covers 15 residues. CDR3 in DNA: TGTGCCAGCAGCCGTGGGACTAGCGGTCGGGATACGCAGTATTTT. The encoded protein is CASSRGTSGRDTQYF.

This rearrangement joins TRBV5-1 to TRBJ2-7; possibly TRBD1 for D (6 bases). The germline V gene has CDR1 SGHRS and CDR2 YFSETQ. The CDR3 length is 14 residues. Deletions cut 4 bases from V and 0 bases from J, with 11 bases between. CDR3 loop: CASSTTGRSYEQYF. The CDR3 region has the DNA TGCGCCAGCAGCACAACAGGGCGCTCCTACGAGCAGTACTTC.

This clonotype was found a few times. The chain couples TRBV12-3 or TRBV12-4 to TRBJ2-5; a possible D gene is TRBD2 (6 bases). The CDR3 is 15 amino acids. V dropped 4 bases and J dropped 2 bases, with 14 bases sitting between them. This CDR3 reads CASSSPLARQETQYF. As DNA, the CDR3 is TGTGCCAGCAGTTCCCCTCTAGCGCGTCAAGAGACCCAGTACTTC.

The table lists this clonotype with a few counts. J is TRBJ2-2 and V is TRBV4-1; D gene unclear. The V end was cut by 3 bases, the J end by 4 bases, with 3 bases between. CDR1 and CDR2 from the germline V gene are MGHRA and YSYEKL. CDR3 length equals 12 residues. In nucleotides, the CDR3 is TGCGCCAGCAGCCACGCCACCGGGGAGCTGTTTTTT. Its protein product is CASSHATGELFF.

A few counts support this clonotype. The DNA of the CDR3 is TGTGCCACCAGCAGAGATCGGGGACTTTACAATGAGCAGTTCTTC. Translated, it gives CATSRDRGLYNEQFF. The rearrangement uses TRBV15 and TRBJ2-1, with D tentatively TRBD2 (6 bases). From germline, CDR1 is LNHNV and CDR2 YYDKDF (reference sequence). V was cut by 0 bases and J by 4 bases, with 10 bases left in between. This CDR3 region has 15 residues.

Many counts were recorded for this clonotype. The DNA of the CDR3 is TGTGCCAGCAGCTACGGACTAGGTCTGTTCTTC. Translating gives CASSYGLGLFF. The gene calls are TRBV9 and TRBJ2-1, with TRBD2 matching 7 bases. Per the germline V gene, CDR1 is SGDLS and CDR2 is YYNGEE. The CDR3 loop spans 11 amino acids. Unmatched junction bases numbered 7, after V lost 4 bases and J lost 15 bases.

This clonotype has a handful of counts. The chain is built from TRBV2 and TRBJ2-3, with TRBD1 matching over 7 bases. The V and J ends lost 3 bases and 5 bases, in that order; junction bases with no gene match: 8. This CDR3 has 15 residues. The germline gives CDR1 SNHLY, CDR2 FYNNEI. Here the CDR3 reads CASSDWDSAGDTQYF. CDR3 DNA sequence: TGTGCCAGCAGTGACTGGGACAGTGCGGGAGATACGCAGTATTTT.

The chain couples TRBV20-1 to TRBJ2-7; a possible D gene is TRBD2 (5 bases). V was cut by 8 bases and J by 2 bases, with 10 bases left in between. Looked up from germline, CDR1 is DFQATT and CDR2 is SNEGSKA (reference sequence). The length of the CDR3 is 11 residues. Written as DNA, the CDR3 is TGCAGTTCATTTAGCGCCTACGAGCAGTACTTC. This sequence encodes CSSFSAYEQYF.

CDR3 sequence reads: CASSAGLAGDSAGELFF. CDR3 sequence (DNA): TGTGCCAGCAGCGCGGGGCTAGCGGGAGATTCGGCCGGGGAGCTGTTTTTT. The chain is built from TRBV9 and TRBJ2-2; TRBD2 agrees at 10 bases. Germline V gene lookup returns CDR1 SGDLS and CDR2 YYNGEE. The CDR3 has 17 amino acids. J lost 6 bases, V lost 3 bases, and 11 bases had no gene match.

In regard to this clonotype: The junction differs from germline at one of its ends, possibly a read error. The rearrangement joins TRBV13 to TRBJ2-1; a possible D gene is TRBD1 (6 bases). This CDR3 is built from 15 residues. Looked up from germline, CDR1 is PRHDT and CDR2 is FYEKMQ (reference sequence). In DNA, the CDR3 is TGTGCCAGCAGAGCCGGGACACCTACCTACAACGAGCAGTTCTTC. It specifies CASRAGTPTYNEQFF.

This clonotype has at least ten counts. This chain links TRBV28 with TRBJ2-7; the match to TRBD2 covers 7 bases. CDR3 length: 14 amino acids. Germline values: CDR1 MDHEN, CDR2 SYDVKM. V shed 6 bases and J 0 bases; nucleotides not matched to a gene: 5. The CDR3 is CASRTAGSSYEQYF. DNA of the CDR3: TGTGCCAGCAGAACAGCGGGGAGCTCCTACGAGCAGTACTTC.

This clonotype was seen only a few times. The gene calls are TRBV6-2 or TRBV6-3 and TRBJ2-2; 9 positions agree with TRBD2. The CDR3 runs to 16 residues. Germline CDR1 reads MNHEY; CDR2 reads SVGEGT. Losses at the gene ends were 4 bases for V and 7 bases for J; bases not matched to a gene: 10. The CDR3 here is CASSSLGTSLGGELFF. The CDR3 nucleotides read TGTGCCAGCAGTTCTCTGGGGACTAGCCTGGGCGGGGAGCTGTTTTTT.

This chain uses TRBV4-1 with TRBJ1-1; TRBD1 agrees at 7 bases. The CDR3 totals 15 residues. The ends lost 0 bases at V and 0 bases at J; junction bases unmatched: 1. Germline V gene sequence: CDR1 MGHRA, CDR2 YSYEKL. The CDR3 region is CASSQDRGVNTEAFF. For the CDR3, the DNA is TGCGCCAGCAGCCAAGACAGGGGGGTGAACACTGAAGCTTTCTTT.

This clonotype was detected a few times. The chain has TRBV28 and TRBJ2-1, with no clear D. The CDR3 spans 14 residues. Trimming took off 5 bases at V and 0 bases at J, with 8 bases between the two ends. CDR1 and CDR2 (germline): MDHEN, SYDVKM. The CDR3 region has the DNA TGTGCCAGCAGTACGTTGGGCTCCTACAATGAGCAGTTCTTC. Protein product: CASSTLGSYNEQFF. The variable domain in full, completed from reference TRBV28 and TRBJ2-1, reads DVKVTQSSRYLVKRTGEKVFLECVQDMDHENMFWYRQDPGLGLRLIYFSYDVKMKEKGDIPEGYSVSREKKERFSLILESASTNQTSMYLCASSTLGSYNEQFFGPGTRLTVL.

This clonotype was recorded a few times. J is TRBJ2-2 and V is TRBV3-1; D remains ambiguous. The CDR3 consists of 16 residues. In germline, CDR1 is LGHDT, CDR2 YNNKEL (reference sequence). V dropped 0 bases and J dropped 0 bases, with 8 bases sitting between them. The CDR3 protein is CASSQEGPANTGELFF. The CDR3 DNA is TGTGCCAGCAGCCAAGAAGGCCCGGCGAACACCGGGGAGCTGTTTTTT.

CDR3 DNA sequence: TGCGCCAGCAGCCAAGGGACTAGCGATCAAAATGAGCAGTTCTTC. Protein: CASSQGTSDQNEQFF. This sequence joins TRBV4-3 and TRBJ2-1, with TRBD2 matching 9 bases. In germline, CDR1 is LGHNA, CDR2 YSLEER. This CDR3 region has 15 residues. With 1 base clipped from V and 7 bases from J, the junction kept 5 bases outside the gene matches.

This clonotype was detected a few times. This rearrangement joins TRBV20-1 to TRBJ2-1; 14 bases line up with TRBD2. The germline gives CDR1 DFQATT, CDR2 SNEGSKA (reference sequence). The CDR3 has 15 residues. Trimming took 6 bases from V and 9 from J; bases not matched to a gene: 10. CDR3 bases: TGCAGTGCGACCGGGACTAGCGGGAGTTACTTTGAGCAGTTCTTC. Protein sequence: CSATGTSGSYFEQFF.

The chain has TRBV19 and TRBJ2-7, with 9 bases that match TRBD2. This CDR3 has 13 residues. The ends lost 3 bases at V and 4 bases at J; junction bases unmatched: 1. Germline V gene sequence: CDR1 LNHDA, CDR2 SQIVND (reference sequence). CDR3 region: CASSIAGGYEQYF. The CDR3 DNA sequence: TGTGCCAGTAGTATCGCGGGAGGGTACGAGCAGTACTTC. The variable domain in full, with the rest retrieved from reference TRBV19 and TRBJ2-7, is DGGITQSPKYLFRKEGQNVTLSCEQNLNHDAMYWYRQDPGQGLRLIYYSQIVNDFQKGDIAEGYSVSREKKESFPLTVTSAQKNPTAFYLCASSIAGGYEQYFGPGTRLTVT.